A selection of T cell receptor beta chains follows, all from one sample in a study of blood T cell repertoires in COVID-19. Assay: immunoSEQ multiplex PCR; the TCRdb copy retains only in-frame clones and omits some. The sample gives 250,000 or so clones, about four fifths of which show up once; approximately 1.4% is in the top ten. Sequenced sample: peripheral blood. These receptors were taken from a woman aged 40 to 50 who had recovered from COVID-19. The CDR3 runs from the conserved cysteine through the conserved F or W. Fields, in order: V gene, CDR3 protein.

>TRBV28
CASSPGTARIEAFF
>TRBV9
CASSIGGGQPQHF
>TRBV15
CATSRVAGTRETQYF
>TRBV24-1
CATSDPGLAGGLETQYF
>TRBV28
CASSSGTRPYEQYF
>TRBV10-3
CAILRGGSTDTQYF
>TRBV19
CASRGPGHTDTQYF
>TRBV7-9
CASSLEVTAYEQYF
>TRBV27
CASSYRGGNQPQHF
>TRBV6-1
CASSETAGGGETQYF
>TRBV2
CASGGTGNGYTF